Listed below are T cell receptor beta chains from one sample, sequenced in a study of T cell repertoires in cytomegalovirus infection. TCRdb recomputed calls from the reads with MiXCR, one row per CDR3 protein. The sample lists fewer than 850,000 distinct CDR3 sequences, around 29% seen once, with around 13% in the top ten. Antigens of these TCRs are unknown. Material: cultured CD8+ T cells from PBMCs, obtained from culture after CMV antigen stimulation. The receptor set was obtained from a human donor in good health (CMV status not recorded). Some clones in this sample may be carry-over from other donors' samples. Each CDR3 is given with its conserved first and last residue.

v_gene	j_gene	len	CDR3aa
TRBV7-2	TRBJ2-7	15	CASSLELPGAYEQYF
TRBV7-6	TRBJ1-1	14	CASSLGQGNTEAFF
TRBV12-3/TRBV12-4	TRBJ2-7	13	CASSGRDSYEQYF
TRBV7-2	TRBJ2-5	15	CASSNRGQLHETQYF
TRBV7-8	TRBJ2-6	18	CASSLERARFSGANVLTF
TRBV7-9	TRBJ2-7	15	CASSLIPGSPYEQYF
TRBV6-5	TRBJ2-2	14	CASLAGGSTGELFF
TRBV7-6	TRBJ2-3	14	CASSPDRYTDTQYF
TRBV7-6	TRBJ2-5	16	CASSLAGTGGLETQYF
TRBV11-2	TRBJ2-1	15	CASSPSGGLLTEQFF
TRBV19	TRBJ1-5	17	CASITRSTFLSNQPQHF
TRBV7-2	TRBJ2-3	16	CASSLVSGGTTDTQYF
TRBV7-2	TRBJ1-1	15	CASSLGTQGNTEAFF
TRBV7-2	TRBJ2-1	13	CASSSFLADEQFF
TRBV27	TRBJ1-1	13	CASSPRGGRWAFF
TRBV20-1	TRBJ1-2	9	CSASYGYTF
TRBV2	TRBJ2-2	17	CASSESGAATDTGELFF
TRBV6-2/TRBV6-3	TRBJ2-1	18	CASSYSTGGGTDYNEQFF
TRBV6-6	TRBJ1-1	18	CASSSEPPGVIMNTEAFF
TRBV12-3/TRBV12-4	TRBJ1-5	20	CASSFSLPVTGGSLIQPQHF
TRBV4-3	TRBJ1-5	14	CASSQDRGGQPQHF
TRBV7-2	TRBJ2-4	13	CASSLGGADIQYF
TRBV5-1	TRBJ2-2	17	CASSHLGGGKHTGELFF
TRBV7-6	TRBJ2-2	15	CASSTASGGVGELFF
TRBV6-5	TRBJ2-1	14	CASSPPGGGLGQFF
TRBV2	TRBJ1-1	13	CASPRAGGIEAFF
TRBV7-4	TRBJ2-1	18	CASNLWTSGASSYNEQFF
TRBV27	TRBJ1-5	13	CASSFSANQPQHF
TRBV29-1	TRBJ1-1	12	CSVQGENTEAFF
TRBV5-1	TRBJ2-3	17	CASSPVAGLAGTDTQYF
TRBV6-6	TRBJ2-4	13	CASIPGAKNIQYF
TRBV4-1	TRBJ1-4	12	CASSQEDGELFF
TRBV2	TRBJ2-3	15	CARMEAGGPADTQYF
TRBV11-2	TRBJ2-5	14	CASSPSGRQETQYF
TRBV7-9	TRBJ2-1	11	CASSSGAEQFF
TRBV7-8	TRBJ1-2	14	CASSLPFGGRGYTF
TRBV12-5	TRBJ2-2	16	CASGPAYELNTGELFF